This T cell receptor (beta chain) was sequenced for a study of T cells in localized non-small cell lung cancer. Trimming took off 5 bases at V and 5 bases at J, with 13 bases between the two ends. This CDR3 spans 13 amino acids. Per the germline V gene, CDR1 is SNHLY and CDR2 is FYNNEI. Assay used: immunoSEQ multiplex PCR; TCRdb lists only in-frame clones, some missing. Here the sample spans tens of thousands of clones, approximately 90% being singletons. Here the sequenced sample was peripheral blood mononuclear cells, taken before any cancer treatment. The sequence was obtained from a woman aged 35-75 years with stage III lung adenocarcinoma. The chain combines TRBV2 with TRBJ2-7; no definite D call. DNA for the CDR3: TGTGCCAGCAGTCGCCTTGCAGGACACGAGCAGTACTTC. Amino acid sequence: CASSRLAGHEQYF.